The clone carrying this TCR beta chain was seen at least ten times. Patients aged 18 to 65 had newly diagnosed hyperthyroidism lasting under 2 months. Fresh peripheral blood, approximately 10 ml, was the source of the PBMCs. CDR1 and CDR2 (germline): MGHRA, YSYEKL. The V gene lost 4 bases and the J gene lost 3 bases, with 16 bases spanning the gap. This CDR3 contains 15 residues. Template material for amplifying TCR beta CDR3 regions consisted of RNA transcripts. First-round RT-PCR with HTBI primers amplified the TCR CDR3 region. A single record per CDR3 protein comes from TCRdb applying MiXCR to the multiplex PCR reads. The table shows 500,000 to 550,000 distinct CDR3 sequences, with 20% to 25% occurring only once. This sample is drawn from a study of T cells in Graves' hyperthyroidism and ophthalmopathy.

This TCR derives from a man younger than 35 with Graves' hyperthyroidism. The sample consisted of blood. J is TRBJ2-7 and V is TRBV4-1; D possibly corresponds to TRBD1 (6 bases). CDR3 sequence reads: CASSRLRTDDYEQYF. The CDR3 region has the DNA TGCGCCAGCAGCCGTTTGAGGACAGACGACTACGAGCAGTACTTC.